This T cell receptor beta chain was identified during a study of cytomegalovirus exposure and HLA in healthy donors. About the research overall: An earlier analysis found roughly 100 million unique TCR beta sequences from around 180 million T cells.

Notes on the study in general: Later analysis demonstrated an association between a missense DCLRE1C variant and TCR beta V- and J-gene trimming. For most TCR beta V segments, an earlier analysis put the productive rate at about 87% or about 30% of the time. Later examination showed HLA-associated TCR beta chains had greater clonal expansion than equally common others.

This clone is a singleton in its sample. What it binds is not known. The CDR3 is 16 amino acids. 13 Jbeta primers and 60 Vbeta primers were used for the PCR. Data came from immunoSEQ multiplex PCR; TCRdb stores just in-frame clones and leaves some out. The sample records more than 90,000 clones, roughly three quarters being singletons. The source is a woman under 30 in good health and CMV-seropositive. Sequencing was performed on PBMCs. The chain combines TRBV21-1 with TRBJ2-7; the D segment call TRBD1 is taken from the table without a DNA check. TRBV21-1 is a documented pseudogene. CDR3 nucleotide sequence: TGTGCCAGCAGCCCAAGGGCGGACAGGGGCTCCTACGAGCAGTACTTC. This sequence encodes CASSPRADRGSYEQYF.